The T cell receptor beta chain under discussion was sequenced for a study of early T cells in non-severe SARS-CoV-2 infection. About the research overall: Chains were not paired, and sequencing was done on bulk RNA from unsorted whole blood.

Unique molecular identifiers were attached to individual cDNA molecules. TCRdb passed the 5' RACE reads through MiXCR, listing each CDR3 protein once. Of 60,000 or so distinct CDR3 sequences in the sample, roughly 9% were seen once. The specimen comprised whole blood, sampled at baseline. The receptor comes from an adult who was a healthcare worker with PCR-confirmed SARS-CoV-2 infection or an uninfected control (not recorded which).

CDR3 in amino acids: CASSPTVPGTEAFF. The CDR3, as DNA: TGTGCCAGCAGTCCAACGGTCCCGGGAACTGAAGCTTTCTTT. The V and J genes are TRBV28 and TRBJ1-1; the D is unclear. CDR3 length: 14 residues. The germline gives CDR1 MDHEN, CDR2 SYDVKM. V lost 5 bases and J 5 bases, leaving 15 bases between the germline ends.